The sequence of this T cell receptor (beta chain) was determined in a study of T cells after yellow fever vaccination. This clonotype was recorded many times. The CDR3 contains 16 residues. Trimming at V came to 6 bases and at J to 4 bases, leaving 11 bases not matched to a gene. TCRdb independently ran MiXCR on the 5' RACE reads; one entry per CDR3 protein. Of 310,000 or so distinct CDR3 sequences in the sample, about 6.6% were seen once. This specimen was PBMCs, taken roughly 45 days after the first yellow fever vaccination. The J gene is TRBJ2-3, the V gene TRBV12-3 or TRBV12-4; 9 bases line up with TRBD2. The TCR comes from a man aged 18 to 29 who received the YFV17D yellow fever vaccine. DNA for the CDR3: TGTGCCAGCAGCCAGCCCCTAGCGGGGCTGGCAGATACGCAGTATTTT. As protein: CASSQPLAGLADTQYF.